This TCR beta chain is drawn from a study of T cell responses to AZD1222 COVID-19 vaccine. Repertoires were generated with immunoSEQ multiplex PCR, while TCRdb's copy carries only in-frame clones and drops some. This sample has about 120,000 clones, with less than 95% found just once. Broader study findings: Baseline antibody screening turned up just 6 or 7 seropositive AZD1222 recipients.

The CDR3 spans 12 residues. With respect to this clone: Its antigen is undetermined. The junction departs from the called germline gene at one end, perhaps through a read error.

This specimen was peripheral blood, taken on day 0 of AZD1222 vaccination. The sequence derives from an adult in good health. The chain links TRBV12-3 or TRBV12-4 to TRBJ2-7; D gene unclear. CDR3 loop: CAGSSAVTEQYF. Written as DNA, the CDR3 is TGTGCCGGCAGTTCGGCGGTTACGGAGCAGTACTTC.